The rows below give T cell receptor beta chains drawn from one sample of a study of blood T cell repertoires in COVID-19. Using immunoSEQ multiplex PCR, the repertoire was profiled, and TCRdb retains in-frame clones only, with some absent. The sample lists over 50,000 clones; approximately 80% were seen once. Material: PBMCs or T cells enriched from blood (not recorded which). These receptor sequences come from a woman in her thirties or forties with acute COVID-19. Each CDR3 is given with its conserved first and last residue. The D gene is left open where the match is weak. Clone size is given for some rows only: seen once, a few or many times, or a class if the clone is expanded.

j_gene: TRBJ1-2
v_gene: TRBV5-1
d_gene: TRBD1
abundance: .
CDR3nt: TGCGCCAGCAGCTTGTCAGGGGGCAGAGCTAACTATGGCTACACCTTC
CDR3aa: CASSLSGGRANYGYTF

j_gene: TRBJ1-5
v_gene: TRBV5-7
d_gene: TRBD1
abundance: .
CDR3nt: TGTGCCAGCAGCCCGTTATCCATGAAAGGGACAGGGGAAGACCAGCCCCAGCATTTT
CDR3aa: CASSPLSMKGTGEDQPQHF

j_gene: TRBJ1-1
v_gene: TRBV19
d_gene: .
abundance: .
CDR3nt: TGTGCCTGTAACATGGGGGGCACTGAAGCTTTCTTT
CDR3aa: CACNMGGTEAFF

j_gene: TRBJ2-1
v_gene: TRBV18
d_gene: TRBD2
abundance: .
CDR3nt: TGTGCCAGCTCACCACGAAGCGGGGGGGCCAATGAGCAGTTCTTC
CDR3aa: CASSPRSGGANEQFF

j_gene: TRBJ2-5
v_gene: TRBV7-3
d_gene: .
abundance: .
CDR3nt: TGTGCCAGCAGCTTACGTCCCGGGGGGACCCAGTACTTC
CDR3aa: CASSLRPGGTQYF

j_gene: TRBJ2-2
v_gene: TRBV5-4
d_gene: TRBD2
abundance: .
CDR3nt: TGTGCCAGCAGCCGGGAACTAGCGATGGCGAACACCGGGGAGCTGTTTTTT
CDR3aa: CASSRELAMANTGELFF

j_gene: TRBJ2-1
v_gene: TRBV7-2
d_gene: .
abundance: .
CDR3nt: TGTGCCAGCAGCTGGACTGGGAACTCCTACAATGAGCAGTTCTTC
CDR3aa: CASSWTGNSYNEQFF

j_gene: TRBJ2-5
v_gene: TRBV6-5
d_gene: TRBD2
abundance: .
CDR3nt: TGTGCCAGCATTAGATCACTAGCGGGGGAAGAGACCCAGTACTTC
CDR3aa: CASIRSLAGEETQYF

j_gene: TRBJ1-6
v_gene: TRBV3-1/TRBV3-2
d_gene: TRBD1
abundance: few
CDR3nt: TGTGCCAGCACCCATGGTACAGGGGATCGTTCACCCCTCCACTTT
CDR3aa: CASTHGTGDRSPLHF

j_gene: TRBJ2-1
v_gene: TRBV6-6
d_gene: TRBD2
abundance: few
CDR3nt: TGTGCCAGCAGTCTCCGGGACAGGGTACTAGCGGGAGTCAATGAGCAGTTCTTC
CDR3aa: CASSLRDRVLAGVNEQFF

j_gene: TRBJ2-1
v_gene: TRBV20-1
d_gene: .
abundance: .
CDR3nt: TGCAGTACACTAGTCGTAAATGAGCAGTTCTTC
CDR3aa: CSTLVVNEQFF

j_gene: TRBJ2-5
v_gene: TRBV7-9
d_gene: TRBD2
abundance: .
CDR3nt: TGTGCCAGCAGCCCGACTAGCGTACGACGGGCGACCCAGTACTTC
CDR3aa: CASSPTSVRRATQYF

j_gene: TRBJ1-1
v_gene: TRBV29-1
d_gene: .
abundance: .
CDR3nt: TGCAGCGTTTTATCTGGAATCCGGGGTGAAGCTTTCTTT
CDR3aa: CSVLSGIRGEAFF

j_gene: TRBJ1-1
v_gene: TRBV28
d_gene: TRBD1
abundance: .
CDR3nt: TGTGCCAGCAGCGAGGGACAGCGCCCCTGGGACACTGAAGCTTTCTTT
CDR3aa: CASSEGQRPWDTEAFF

j_gene: TRBJ1-1
v_gene: TRBV27
d_gene: TRBD1
abundance: .
CDR3nt: TGTGCCAGCAGCCCTCAGGGGGCGCGGGGCACTGAAGCTTTCTTT
CDR3aa: CASSPQGARGTEAFF

j_gene: TRBJ2-2
v_gene: TRBV5-6
d_gene: .
abundance: .
CDR3nt: TGTGCCAGCAGCTTGGTCCCAAACACCGGGGAGCTGTTTTTT
CDR3aa: CASSLVPNTGELFF

j_gene: TRBJ1-6
v_gene: TRBV9
d_gene: TRBD1
abundance: .
CDR3nt: TGTGCCAGCAGCATTACAGGGGATAATTCACCCCTCCACTTT
CDR3aa: CASSITGDNSPLHF

j_gene: TRBJ2-3
v_gene: TRBV5-1
d_gene: .
abundance: .
CDR3nt: TGCGCCAGCAGCCCATTCCGGGGGGCCCCTACAGATACGCAGTATTTT
CDR3aa: CASSPFRGAPTDTQYF

j_gene: TRBJ1-4
v_gene: TRBV5-6
d_gene: TRBD1
abundance: .
CDR3nt: TGTGCCAGCAGCCTCCGACAGGGTGGGCGTGAAAAACTGTTTTTT
CDR3aa: CASSLRQGGREKLFF

j_gene: TRBJ1-5
v_gene: TRBV6-1
d_gene: .
abundance: few
CDR3nt: TGTGCCAGCAGTGAAATCCTACTACTCAGGGGGCCCCAGCATTTT
CDR3aa: CASSEILLLRGPQHF

j_gene: TRBJ2-5
v_gene: TRBV19
d_gene: TRBD2
abundance: .
CDR3nt: TGTGCCAGTAGTATAGCGGGCGGGAGGGCCGGAGAGACCCAGTACTTC
CDR3aa: CASSIAGGRAGETQYF

j_gene: TRBJ2-1
v_gene: TRBV6-6
d_gene: TRBD2
abundance: few
CDR3nt: TGTGCCAGCAGTTACTCCCGACTAGCTGCCGGAAATGAGCAGTTCTTC
CDR3aa: CASSYSRLAAGNEQFF

j_gene: TRBJ2-5
v_gene: TRBV14
d_gene: .
abundance: .
CDR3nt: TGTGCCAGCAGCCGACTGGTCCAAGAGACCCAGTACTTC
CDR3aa: CASSRLVQETQYF

j_gene: TRBJ2-7
v_gene: TRBV5-1
d_gene: .
abundance: .
CDR3nt: TGCGCCAGCAGCTTGGAGGTCGCCGGGAGAAAGCACGAGCAGTACTTC
CDR3aa: CASSLEVAGRKHEQYF

j_gene: TRBJ1-5
v_gene: TRBV4-2
d_gene: TRBD1
abundance: .
CDR3nt: TGTGCCAGCAGCCCCGGGACAGGTCATCAGCCCCAGCATTTT
CDR3aa: CASSPGTGHQPQHF

j_gene: TRBJ2-1
v_gene: TRBV5-1
d_gene: TRBD1
abundance: .
CDR3nt: TGCGCCAGCAGCGGGACAGGGGGCTTAGGCGGTGAGCAGTTCTTC
CDR3aa: CASSGTGGLGGEQFF

j_gene: TRBJ1-6
v_gene: TRBV27
d_gene: TRBD1
abundance: .
CDR3nt: TGTGCCAGCAGTTTATTTGAGGGGGCCAATTCACCCCTCCACTTT
CDR3aa: CASSLFEGANSPLHF

j_gene: TRBJ2-1
v_gene: TRBV18
d_gene: TRBD2
abundance: .
CDR3nt: TGTGCCAGCTCCCCGGGACTAGCGGGAGCTGAGCAGTTCTTC
CDR3aa: CASSPGLAGAEQFF

j_gene: TRBJ2-3
v_gene: TRBV5-6
d_gene: TRBD1
abundance: .
CDR3nt: TGTGCCAGCAGCTTGTCCGGGACAGGGTGGAATTTT
CDR3aa: CASSLSGTGWNF

j_gene: TRBJ1-2
v_gene: TRBV28
d_gene: TRBD1
abundance: .
CDR3nt: TGTGCCAGCAGTGGCGGGACAGGCGGTCTCCCCTATGGCTACACCTTC
CDR3aa: CASSGGTGGLPYGYTF

j_gene: TRBJ2-2
v_gene: TRBV6-2/TRBV6-3
d_gene: .
abundance: once
CDR3nt: TGTGCCAGCAGTTACGAGAGGGGAGGACTGAACACCGGGGAGCTGTTTTTT
CDR3aa: CASSYERGGLNTGELFF

j_gene: TRBJ1-2
v_gene: TRBV7-8
d_gene: TRBD1
abundance: .
CDR3nt: TGTGCCAGCAGCTTAGAGATGGGACAGGGGGTCTATGGCTACACCTTC
CDR3aa: CASSLEMGQGVYGYTF

j_gene: TRBJ2-5
v_gene: TRBV10-3
d_gene: .
abundance: .
CDR3nt: TGTGCCATCAGTGGAGACAGGAAATGGCAAGAGACCCAGTACTTC
CDR3aa: CAISGDRKWQETQYF

j_gene: TRBJ2-1
v_gene: TRBV4-1
d_gene: TRBD1
abundance: once
CDR3nt: TGCGCCAGCAGCCAAGAAATTGGGACAGGGGTACACAATGAGCAGTTCTTC
CDR3aa: CASSQEIGTGVHNEQFF

j_gene: TRBJ2-2
v_gene: TRBV27
d_gene: .
abundance: .
CDR3nt: TGTGCCAGCAGTTTATTACCCACAGCGGCGAACACCGGGGAGCTGTTTTTT
CDR3aa: CASSLLPTAANTGELFF

j_gene: TRBJ2-3
v_gene: TRBV12-2
d_gene: .
abundance: .
CDR3nt: TGTGCAAGTCGCTTACCCCCTACTAGCGGGGGGGCGGATACGCAGTATTTT
CDR3aa: CASRLPPTSGGADTQYF

j_gene: TRBJ1-2
v_gene: TRBV25-1
d_gene: TRBD1
abundance: few
CDR3nt: TGTGCCAGCAGTGGAGCAGGGGGCGCGTATGGCTACACCTTC
CDR3aa: CASSGAGGAYGYTF

j_gene: TRBJ2-5
v_gene: TRBV3-1/TRBV3-2
d_gene: TRBD1
abundance: .
CDR3nt: TGTGCCAGCAGCCATTATAACAGGGGTGGGCAAGAGACCCAGTACTTC
CDR3aa: CASSHYNRGGQETQYF

j_gene: TRBJ2-1
v_gene: TRBV4-1
d_gene: TRBD2
abundance: .
CDR3nt: TGCGCCAGCAGCCAAGAGCTAAATCTGGGAGGGAGGGTAACCTACAATGAGCAGTTCTTC
CDR3aa: CASSQELNLGGRVTYNEQFF

j_gene: TRBJ2-7
v_gene: TRBV2
d_gene: TRBD1
abundance: .
CDR3nt: TGTGCCAGCAGTCGGACAGGTTACGAGCAGTACTTC
CDR3aa: CASSRTGYEQYF

j_gene: TRBJ2-2
v_gene: TRBV5-4
d_gene: TRBD1
abundance: .
CDR3nt: TGTGCCAGCAGCCACCCGGACAGGGTAGGATCCGGGGAGCTGTTTTTT
CDR3aa: CASSHPDRVGSGELFF

j_gene: TRBJ1-3
v_gene: TRBV9
d_gene: TRBD1
abundance: .
CDR3nt: TGTGCCAGCAGCGGTCCGGGACAGGGGGCACACACCATATATTTT
CDR3aa: CASSGPGQGAHTIYF

j_gene: TRBJ2-7
v_gene: TRBV27
d_gene: TRBD2
abundance: .
CDR3nt: TGTGCCAGCAGTTTATATGGACTAGCGGGAGACGAGCAGTACTTC
CDR3aa: CASSLYGLAGDEQYF

j_gene: TRBJ1-4
v_gene: TRBV7-8
d_gene: .
abundance: few
CDR3nt: TGTGCCAGCAGCTTAAAAGGGTCTCGGGGAAAACTGTTTTTT
CDR3aa: CASSLKGSRGKLFF

j_gene: TRBJ2-5
v_gene: TRBV5-6
d_gene: .
abundance: .
CDR3nt: TGTGCCAGCAGCTTCAGGGACTGGGGAGAGACCCAGTACTTC
CDR3aa: CASSFRDWGETQYF

j_gene: TRBJ2-7
v_gene: TRBV7-9
d_gene: TRBD1
abundance: .
CDR3nt: TGTGCCAGCAGCTACGACAGGGGGCCCTCCTACGAGCAGTACTTC
CDR3aa: CASSYDRGPSYEQYF

j_gene: TRBJ1-6
v_gene: TRBV11-3
d_gene: .
abundance: .
CDR3nt: TGTGCCAGCAGCTTAGGGGCAGCTAATTCACCCCTCCACTTT
CDR3aa: CASSLGAANSPLHF

j_gene: TRBJ1-1
v_gene: TRBV29-1
d_gene: TRBD1
abundance: .
CDR3nt: TGCAGCGTTGAAGGCCAGGGGGCCACTGAAGCTTTCTTT
CDR3aa: CSVEGQGATEAFF

j_gene: TRBJ2-1
v_gene: TRBV19
d_gene: .
abundance: .
CDR3nt: TGTGCCAGTAGTAGGCGCGGGGAAGACAATGAGCAGTTCTTC
CDR3aa: CASSRRGEDNEQFF

j_gene: TRBJ1-1
v_gene: TRBV19
d_gene: TRBD1
abundance: .
CDR3nt: TGTGCCAGTAGTAGGGGGACAGGCCGGACTGAAGCTTTCTTT
CDR3aa: CASSRGTGRTEAFF

j_gene: TRBJ1-6
v_gene: TRBV7-8
d_gene: TRBD1
abundance: .
CDR3nt: TGTGCCAGCAGCCCCCCGAGGGACAGGGGAAATTCACCCCTCCACTTT
CDR3aa: CASSPPRDRGNSPLHF

j_gene: TRBJ1-4
v_gene: TRBV9
d_gene: .
abundance: .
CDR3nt: TGTGCCAGCAGCGTTGGAGGGGCAACTAATGAAAAACTGTTTTTT
CDR3aa: CASSVGGATNEKLFF

j_gene: TRBJ1-1
v_gene: TRBV5-6
d_gene: .
abundance: .
CDR3nt: TGTGCCAGCAGCTTAACAGATATTGTTACTGAAGCTTTCTTT
CDR3aa: CASSLTDIVTEAFF

j_gene: TRBJ1-6
v_gene: TRBV28
d_gene: .
abundance: .
CDR3nt: TGTGCCAGCACTTCAGGGTTTAGATCCTATAATTCACCCCTCCACTTT
CDR3aa: CASTSGFRSYNSPLHF